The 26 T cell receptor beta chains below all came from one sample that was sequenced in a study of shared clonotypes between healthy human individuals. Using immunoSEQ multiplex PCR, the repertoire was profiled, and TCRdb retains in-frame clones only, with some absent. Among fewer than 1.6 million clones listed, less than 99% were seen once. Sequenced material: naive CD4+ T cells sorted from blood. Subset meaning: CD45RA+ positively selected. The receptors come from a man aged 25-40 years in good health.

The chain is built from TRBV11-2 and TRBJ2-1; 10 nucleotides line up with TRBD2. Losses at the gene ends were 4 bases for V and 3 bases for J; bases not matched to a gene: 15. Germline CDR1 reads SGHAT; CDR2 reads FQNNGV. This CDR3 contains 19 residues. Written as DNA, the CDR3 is TGTGCCAGCAGCTCTCGACTAGCGGGCGGAAGTCTAAACTACAATGAGCAGTTCTTC. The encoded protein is CASSSRLAGGSLNYNEQFF.

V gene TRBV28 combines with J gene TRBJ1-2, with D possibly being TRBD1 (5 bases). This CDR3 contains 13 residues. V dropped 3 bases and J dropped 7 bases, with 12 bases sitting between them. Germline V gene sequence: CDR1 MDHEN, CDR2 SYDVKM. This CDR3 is CASSLYGGFGYTF. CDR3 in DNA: TGTGCCAGCAGTTTGTACGGGGGTTTTGGCTACACCTTC.

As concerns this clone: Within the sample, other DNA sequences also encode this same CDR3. CDR3: CASSLSEKLFF. In nucleotides, the CDR3 is TGTGCCAGCAGTTTAAGTGAAAAACTGTTTTTT. This chain connects TRBV6-6 to TRBJ1-4; D not certain. The CDR3 runs to 11 residues. Trimming left V 4 bases short and J 7 bases short, with 4 bases between. Germline CDR1 is MNHNY and CDR2 is SVGAGI (reference sequence).

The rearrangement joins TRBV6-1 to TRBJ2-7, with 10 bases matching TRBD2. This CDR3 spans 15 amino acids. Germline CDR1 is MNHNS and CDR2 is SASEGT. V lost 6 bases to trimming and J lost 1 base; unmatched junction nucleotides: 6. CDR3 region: CASSALLAGSYEQYF. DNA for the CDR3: TGTGCCAGCAGCGCACTACTAGCGGGATCCTACGAGCAGTACTTC.

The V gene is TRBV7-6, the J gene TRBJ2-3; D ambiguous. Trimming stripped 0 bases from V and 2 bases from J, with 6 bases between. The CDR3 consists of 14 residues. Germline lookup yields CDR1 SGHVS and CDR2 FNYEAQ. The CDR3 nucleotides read TGTGCCAGCAGCTTAGCTGTGATCACAGATACGCAGTATTTT. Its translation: CASSLAVITDTQYF.

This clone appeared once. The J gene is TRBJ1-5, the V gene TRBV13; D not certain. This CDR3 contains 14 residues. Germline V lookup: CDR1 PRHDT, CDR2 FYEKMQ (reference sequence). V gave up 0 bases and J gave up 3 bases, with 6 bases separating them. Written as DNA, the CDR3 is TGTGCCAGCAGCTTAGGACAGCACAATCAGCCCCAGCATTTT. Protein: CASSLGQHNQPQHF. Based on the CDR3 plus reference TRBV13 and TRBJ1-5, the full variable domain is AAGVIQSPRHLIKEKRETATLKCYPIPRHDTVYWYQQGPGQDPQFLISFYEKMQSDKGSIPDRFSAQQFSDYHSELNMSSLELGDSALYFCASSLGQHNQPQHFGDGTRLSIL.

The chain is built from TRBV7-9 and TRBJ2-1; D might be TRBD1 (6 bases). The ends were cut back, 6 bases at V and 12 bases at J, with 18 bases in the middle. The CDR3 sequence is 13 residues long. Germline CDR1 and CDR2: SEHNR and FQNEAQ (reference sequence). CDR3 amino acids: CASSFSTGPGQFF. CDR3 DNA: TGTGCCAGCAGTTTTTCCACAGGGCCTGGGCAGTTCTTC.

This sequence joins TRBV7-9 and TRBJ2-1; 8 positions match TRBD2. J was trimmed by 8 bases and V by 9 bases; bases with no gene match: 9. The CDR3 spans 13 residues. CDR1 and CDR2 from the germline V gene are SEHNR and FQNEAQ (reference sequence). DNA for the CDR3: TGTGCCAGATCCGGGACTAGTCAGGATGAGCAGTTCTTC. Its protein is CARSGTSQDEQFF.

The CDR3 nucleotides are TGTGCCAGCACGCCGGGGGCGCAGAAGACCCAGTACTTC. This encodes CASTPGAQKTQYF. The chain combines TRBV14 with TRBJ2-5; D may be TRBD1 or TRBD2 (6 bases each). Trimming removed 7 bases from V and 6 bases from J, with 15 bases in between. Germline V CDR1 and CDR2: SGHDN, FVKESK. The CDR3 has 13 amino acids.

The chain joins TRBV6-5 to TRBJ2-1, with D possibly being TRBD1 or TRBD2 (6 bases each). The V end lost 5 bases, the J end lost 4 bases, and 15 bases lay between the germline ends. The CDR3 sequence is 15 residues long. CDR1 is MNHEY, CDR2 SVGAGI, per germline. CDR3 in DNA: TGTGCCAGCAGTAAAGGGGGGACCGCATACAATGAGCAGTTCTTC. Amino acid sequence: CASSKGGTAYNEQFF.

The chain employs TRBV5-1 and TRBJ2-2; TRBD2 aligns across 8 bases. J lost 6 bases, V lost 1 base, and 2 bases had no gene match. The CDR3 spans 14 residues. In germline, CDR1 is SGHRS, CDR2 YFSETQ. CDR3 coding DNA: TGCGCCAGCAGCTTGTCGGGAGGGCCCGGGGAGCTGTTTTTT. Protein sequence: CASSLSGGPGELFF.

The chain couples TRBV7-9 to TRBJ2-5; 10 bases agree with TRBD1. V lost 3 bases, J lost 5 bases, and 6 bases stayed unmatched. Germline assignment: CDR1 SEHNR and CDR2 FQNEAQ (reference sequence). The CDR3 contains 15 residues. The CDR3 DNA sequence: TGTGCCAGCAGCTTCCCGACAGGGGGCAGGGAGACCCAGTACTTC. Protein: CASSFPTGGRETQYF.

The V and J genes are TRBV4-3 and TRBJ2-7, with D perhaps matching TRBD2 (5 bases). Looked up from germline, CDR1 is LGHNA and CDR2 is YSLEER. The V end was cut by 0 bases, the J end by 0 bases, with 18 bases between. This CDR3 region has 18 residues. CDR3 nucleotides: TGCGCCAGCAGCCAAGATTACGTTCCGAGAGCGGACTCCTACGAGCAGTACTTC. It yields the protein CASSQDYVPRADSYEQYF.

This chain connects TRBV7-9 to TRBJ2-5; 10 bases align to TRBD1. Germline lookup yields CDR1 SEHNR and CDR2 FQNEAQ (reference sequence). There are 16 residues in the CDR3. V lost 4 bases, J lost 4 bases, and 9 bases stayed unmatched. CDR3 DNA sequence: TGTGCCAGCAGCTCAGTGGGACAGGGGAATCGAGAGACCCAGTACTTC. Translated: CASSSVGQGNRETQYF.

In DNA, the CDR3 is TGTGCCAGCAGCGGGACTAGCGGGAGAAACAATGAGCAGTTCTTC. Protein sequence: CASSGTSGRNNEQFF. The chain is built from TRBV5-4 and TRBJ2-1, with TRBD2 matching 14 bases. The CDR3 sequence is 15 residues long. Germline V gives CDR1 SGHNT, CDR2 YYREEE (reference sequence). J was trimmed by 5 bases and V by 4 bases; bases with no gene match: 2.

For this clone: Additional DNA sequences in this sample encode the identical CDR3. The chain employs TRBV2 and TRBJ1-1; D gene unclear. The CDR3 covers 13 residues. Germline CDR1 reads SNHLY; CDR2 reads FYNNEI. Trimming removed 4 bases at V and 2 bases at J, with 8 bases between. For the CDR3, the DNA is TGTGCCAGCAGTGTGGGTTCCAACACTGAAGCTTTCTTT. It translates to CASSVGSNTEAFF. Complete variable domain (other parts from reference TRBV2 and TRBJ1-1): EPEVTQTPSHQVTQMGQEVILRCVPISNHLYFYWYRQILGQKVEFLVSFYNNEISEKSEIFDDQFSVERPDGSNFTLKIRSTKLEDSAMYFCASSVGSNTEAFFGQGTRLTVV.

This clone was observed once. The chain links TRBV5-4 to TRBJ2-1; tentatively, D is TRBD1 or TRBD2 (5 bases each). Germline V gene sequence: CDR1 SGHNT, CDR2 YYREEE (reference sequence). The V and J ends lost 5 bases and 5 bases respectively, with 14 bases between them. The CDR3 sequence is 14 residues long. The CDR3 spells CASSNSQGHNEQFF. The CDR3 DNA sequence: TGTGCCAGCAGTAATTCCCAGGGACACAATGAGCAGTTCTTC.

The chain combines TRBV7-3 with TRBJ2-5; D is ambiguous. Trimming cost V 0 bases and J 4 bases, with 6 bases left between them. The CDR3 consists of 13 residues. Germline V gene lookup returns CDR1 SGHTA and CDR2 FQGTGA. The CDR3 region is CASSLTFGETQYF. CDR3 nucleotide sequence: TGTGCCAGCAGCTTAACGTTCGGAGAGACCCAGTACTTC.

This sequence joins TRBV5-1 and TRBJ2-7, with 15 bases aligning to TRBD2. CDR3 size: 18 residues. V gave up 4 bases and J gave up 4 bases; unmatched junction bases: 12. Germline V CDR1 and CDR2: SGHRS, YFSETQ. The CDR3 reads CASSPRGLAGGNEYEQYF. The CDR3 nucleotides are TGCGCCAGCAGCCCCAGAGGACTAGCGGGAGGGAACGAGTACGAGCAGTACTTC. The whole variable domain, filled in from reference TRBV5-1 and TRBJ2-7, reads KAGVTQTPRYLIKTRGQQVTLSCSPISGHRSVSWYQQTPGQGLQFLFEYFSETQRNKGNFPGRFSGRQFSNSRSEMNVSTLELGDSALYLCASSPRGLAGGNEYEQYFGPGTRLTVT.

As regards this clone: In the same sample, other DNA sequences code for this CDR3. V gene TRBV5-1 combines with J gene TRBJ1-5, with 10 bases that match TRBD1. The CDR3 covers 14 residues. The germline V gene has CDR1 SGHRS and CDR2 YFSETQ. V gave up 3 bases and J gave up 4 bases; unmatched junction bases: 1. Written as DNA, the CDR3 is TGCGCCAGCAGCTCGGGACAGGGGAATCAGCCCCAGCATTTT. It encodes CASSSGQGNQPQHF. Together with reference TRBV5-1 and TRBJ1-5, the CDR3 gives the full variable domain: KAGVTQTPRYLIKTRGQQVTLSCSPISGHRSVSWYQQTPGQGLQFLFEYFSETQRNKGNFPGRFSGRQFSNSRSEMNVSTLELGDSALYLCASSSGQGNQPQHFGDGTRLSIL.

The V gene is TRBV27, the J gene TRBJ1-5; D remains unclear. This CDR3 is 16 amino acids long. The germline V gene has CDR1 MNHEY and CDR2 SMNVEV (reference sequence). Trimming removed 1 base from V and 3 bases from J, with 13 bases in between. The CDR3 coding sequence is TGTGCCAGCAGTTTATTTGCGGGGATCCCCAATCAGCCCCAGCATTTT. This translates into CASSLFAGIPNQPQHF.

CDR3 protein: CASSQDNRVNEQFF. The DNA for the CDR3 is TGTGCCAGCAGCCAAGATAATCGAGTCAATGAGCAGTTCTTC. The gene calls are TRBV14 and TRBJ2-1; D is uncertain. V shed 0 bases and J shed 6 bases, with 9 bases lying between them. Germline V gene sequence: CDR1 SGHDN, CDR2 FVKESK. The CDR3 covers 14 residues.

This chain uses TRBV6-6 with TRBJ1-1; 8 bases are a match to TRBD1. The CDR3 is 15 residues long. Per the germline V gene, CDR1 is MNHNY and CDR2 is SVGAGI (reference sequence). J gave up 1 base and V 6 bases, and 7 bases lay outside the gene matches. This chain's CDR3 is CASSRPGTGNTEAFF. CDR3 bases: TGTGCCAGCAGCCGTCCCGGGACAGGGAACACTGAAGCTTTCTTT.

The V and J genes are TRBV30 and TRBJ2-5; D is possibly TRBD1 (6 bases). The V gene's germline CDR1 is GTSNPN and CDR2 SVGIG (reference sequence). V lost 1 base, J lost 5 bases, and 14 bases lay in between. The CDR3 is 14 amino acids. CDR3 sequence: CAWSGGRLVETQYF. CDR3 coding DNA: TGTGCCTGGAGTGGGGGGCGGCTTGTGGAGACCCAGTACTTC.

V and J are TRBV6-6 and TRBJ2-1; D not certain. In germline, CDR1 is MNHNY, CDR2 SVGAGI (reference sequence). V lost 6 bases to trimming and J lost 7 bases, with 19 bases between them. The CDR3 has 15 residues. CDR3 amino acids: CASRYPSSGINEQFF. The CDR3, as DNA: TGTGCCAGCAGATATCCCTCCTCAGGCATAAATGAGCAGTTCTTC.

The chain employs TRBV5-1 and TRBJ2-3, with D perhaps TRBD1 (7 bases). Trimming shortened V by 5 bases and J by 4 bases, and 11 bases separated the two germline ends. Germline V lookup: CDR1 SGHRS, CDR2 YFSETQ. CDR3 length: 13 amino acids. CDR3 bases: TGCGCCAGCAGACCAGGGGGGCCAGATACGCAGTATTTT. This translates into CASRPGGPDTQYF. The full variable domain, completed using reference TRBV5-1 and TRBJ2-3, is KAGVTQTPRYLIKTRGQQVTLSCSPISGHRSVSWYQQTPGQGLQFLFEYFSETQRNKGNFPGRFSGRQFSNSRSEMNVSTLELGDSALYLCASRPGGPDTQYFGPGTRLTVL.